The 28 T cell receptor beta chains listed next were all sequenced from one sample in a study of shared clonotypes between healthy human individuals. Sequencing used immunoSEQ multiplex PCR; TCRdb keeps in-frame clones, though not all of them. The repertoire consists of about 340,000 clones, with more than 60% occurring once and the leading ten covering around 9.3%. Sequenced input: memory CD4+ T cells sorted from blood. As for subset: CD45RA-negative fraction. The receptor source for this set is a man aged 25-45 years in good health.

This rearrangement joins TRBV11-2 to TRBJ2-7; D is unresolved. Germline lookup yields CDR1 SGHAT and CDR2 FQNNGV. V was cut by 2 bases and J by 2 bases, with 7 bases left in between. The CDR3 loop spans 13 amino acids. The CDR3 sequence: CASSLSRTYEQYF. CDR3 bases: TGTGCCAGCAGCTTATCCAGGACCTACGAGCAGTACTTC.

J is TRBJ2-1 and V is TRBV10-3; 11 bases match TRBD2. The germline V gene has CDR1 ENHRY and CDR2 SYGVKD. With V trimmed by 8 bases and J by 7 bases, 13 bases remained unmatched. The CDR3 is 16 residues long. Here the CDR3 DNA reads TGTGCCATCGGGAGGTTGGGGACTAGCGGCTTAAATGAGCAGTTCTTC. This translates into CAIGRLGTSGLNEQFF.

This clone was counted many times. This rearrangement joins TRBV28 to TRBJ1-1; D remains unclear. The CDR3 sequence is 15 residues long. The germline CDR1 and CDR2 sequences are MDHEN and SYDVKM. V shed 3 bases and J shed 4 bases, with 15 bases lying between them. CDR3 sequence (DNA): TGTGCCAGCAGTTTTCAATCGGCAGGCCGCACTGAAGCTTTCTTT. Its protein is CASSFQSAGRTEAFF.

V is TRBV4-2 and J is TRBJ2-1; tentatively, D is TRBD2 (6 bases). Trimming cost V 4 bases and J 6 bases, with 16 bases left between them. CDR3 length equals 15 residues. Per the germline V gene, CDR1 is LGHNA and CDR2 is YNFKEQ. In DNA form, the CDR3 reads TGTGCCAGCAGCCTCGAGCGAGGAGGGTCCAATGAGCAGTTCTTC. Residues: CASSLERGGSNEQFF.

This clone is a singleton in its sample. The chain links TRBV9 to TRBJ2-1; D possibly corresponds to TRBD2 (6 bases). Germline CDR1 is SGDLS and CDR2 is YYNGEE. The CDR3 has 18 residues. V was shortened by 0 bases and J by 3 bases, with 19 bases between the two germline ends. The CDR3 nucleotides are TGTGCCAGCAGCGTAGAGGGGAGGTGGGATACGCACTACAATGAGCAGTTCTTC. Its translation: CASSVEGRWDTHYNEQFF.

The V gene is TRBV2, the J gene TRBJ2-7, with D perhaps TRBD1 or TRBD2 (5 bases each). The CDR3 spans 13 residues. The ends were cut back, 5 bases at V and 3 bases at J, with 11 bases in the middle. Germline V gene data show CDR1 as SNHLY and CDR2 as FYNNEI. As DNA, the CDR3 is TGTGCCAGCAGTCAGAGGGGCCTCTACGAGCAGTACTTC. This gives the protein CASSQRGLYEQYF.

The rearrangement joins TRBV5-1 to TRBJ1-2; D may be TRBD1 (6 bases). The V gene lost 4 bases and the J gene lost 4 bases, with 14 bases spanning the gap. CDR1 and CDR2 (germline): SGHRS, YFSETQ. This CDR3 comprises 14 residues. In nucleotides, the CDR3 is TGCGCCAGCAGCCCCCAGGGGACCACCTATGGCTACACCTTC. It encodes CASSPQGTTYGYTF.

This clone was picked up a small number of times. This chain connects TRBV5-8 to TRBJ2-3, with 8 bases matching TRBD1. The junction had 4 bases not matched to a gene; V was cut back by 4 bases and J by 3 bases. The CDR3 length is 14 residues. The germline gives CDR1 SGHTS, CDR2 YDEGEE. The CDR3: CASSRDRSTDTQYF. The CDR3 region has the DNA TGTGCCAGCAGCCGGGACAGGAGTACAGATACGCAGTATTTT.

The chain links TRBV5-1 to TRBJ1-1; D is possibly TRBD1 (5 bases). CDR3 length: 14 residues. Trimming pared 4 bases from V and 4 bases from J, leaving 14 bases between. Per the germline V gene, CDR1 is SGHRS and CDR2 is YFSETQ. As DNA, the CDR3 is TGCGCCAGCAGCAGGCAGGGAAGTGGCACTGAAGCTTTCTTT. Protein sequence: CASSRQGSGTEAFF.

This chain uses TRBV11-2 with TRBJ2-3; D is possibly TRBD1 (5 bases). The V end was cut by 4 bases, the J end by 5 bases, with 13 bases between. Per the germline V gene, CDR1 is SGHAT and CDR2 is FQNNGV. CDR3 length: 14 amino acids. The CDR3 nucleotides are TGTGCCAGCAGCTCTCCACCTACAGGAGATACGCAGTATTTT. Its translation: CASSSPPTGDTQYF.

The chain has TRBV7-2 and TRBJ2-7; TRBD2 matches 7 bases. There are 15 residues in the CDR3. Looked up from germline, CDR1 is SGHTA and CDR2 is FQGNSA. V gave up 6 bases and J gave up 1 base; unmatched junction bases: 9. CDR3 region: CASRLTGGPSYEQYF. For the CDR3, the DNA is TGTGCCAGCAGGCTGACGGGAGGCCCGTCCTACGAGCAGTACTTC.

The V gene is TRBV6-5, the J gene TRBJ2-6; weak D call: TRBD1 (6 bases). The CDR3 consists of 14 residues. Germline CDR1 reads MNHEY; CDR2 reads SVGAGI. Trimming took 11 bases from V and 0 from J, leaving 11 bases between them. CDR3 DNA: TGTGCCGTTTTGGACAGCTCTGGGGCCAACGTCCTGACTTTC. As protein: CAVLDSSGANVLTF.

The CDR3 region is CASSVGGWNTEAFF. The CDR3, as DNA: TGTGCCAGCAGCGTAGGAGGGTGGAACACTGAAGCTTTCTTT. The chain couples TRBV9 to TRBJ1-1; D unclear. CDR3 length equals 14 residues. Germline-derived CDR1 and CDR2 are SGDLS and YYNGEE. V was shortened by 0 bases and J by 1 base, with 7 bases between the two germline ends.

This clone showed up just a few times. Within the sample, other DNA sequences also encode this same CDR3. The chain combines TRBV5-1 with TRBJ2-6; possible D gene TRBD1, 6 bases. The CDR3 consists of 15 residues. The germline CDR1 and CDR2 sequences are SGHRS and YFSETQ. Trimming took 4 bases from V and 1 from J, leaving 9 bases between them. CDR3 sequence (DNA): TGCGCCAGCAGCACCGGGACATCTGGGGCCAACGTCCTGACTTTC. It translates to CASSTGTSGANVLTF.

The rearrangement joins TRBV13 to TRBJ2-7, with TRBD2 as a possible D gene (5 bases). Germline CDR1 and CDR2: PRHDT and FYEKMQ (reference sequence). V lost 1 base to trimming and J lost 0 bases, with 7 bases between them. The CDR3 runs to 14 residues. CDR3 nucleotides: TGTGCCAGCAGCTTAGTGGGGAGCTCCTACGAGCAGTACTTC. It encodes CASSLVGSSYEQYF.

The V gene is TRBV6-5, the J gene TRBJ2-7; D is ambiguous. CDR1 and CDR2 (germline): MNHEY, SVGAGI. The CDR3 covers 14 residues. V was clipped by 7 bases and J by 2 bases, with 15 bases between them. Here the CDR3 reads CASTDRFATYEQYF. For the CDR3, the DNA is TGTGCCAGCACGGATCGCTTTGCAACCTACGAGCAGTACTTC.

As concerns this clone: This likely traces to a read error, being one base from a far larger clone. V usage is TRBV2 and J usage is TRBJ1-5; 7 bases align to TRBD1. There are 14 residues in the CDR3. The germline gives CDR1 SNHLY, CDR2 FYNNEI. The CDR3 DNA is TGTGCCGGCAGTTTCGACAGGGGCAATCAGCCCCAGCATTTT. It specifies CAGSFDRGNQPQHF.

This clone has more than one count but fewer than ten. This chain joins TRBV5-6 and TRBJ1-5; TRBD1 is a possible D gene (5 bases). Germline V CDR1 and CDR2: SGHDT, YYEEEE. Trimming removed 6 bases at V and 5 bases at J, with 15 bases between. This CDR3 has 14 residues. The chain's CDR3 is CASKTLVGDQPQHF. DNA for the CDR3: TGTGCCAGCAAAACTTTAGTGGGGGATCAGCCCCAGCATTTT.

The rearrangement joins TRBV5-1 to TRBJ2-5, with no clear D. The J call may be incorrect, as the DNA end agrees better with TRBJ2-7. This CDR3 spans 15 amino acids. Germline values: CDR1 SGHRS, CDR2 YFSETQ. As DNA, the CDR3 is TGCGCCAGCAGCTTGGCGGTCAACGCTGGGAACGAGCAGTACTTC. Amino acids: CASSLAVNAGNEQYF.

The chain couples TRBV7-9 to TRBJ2-3; D call uncertain. The V gene's germline CDR1 is SEHNR and CDR2 FQNEAQ (reference sequence). V was trimmed by 4 bases and J by 2 bases, leaving 13 bases between them. The CDR3 loop spans 15 amino acids. CDR3 sequence (DNA): TGTGCCAGCAGCTCGCTGGGTGGCCCCACAGATACGCAGTATTTT. Encoded protein: CASSSLGGPTDTQYF.

The genes are TRBV10-3 and TRBJ1-2; 8 nucleotides align to TRBD1. J was trimmed by 0 bases and V by 6 bases; bases with no gene match: 3. Germline V gene sequence: CDR1 ENHRY, CDR2 SYGVKD. The CDR3 extends over 14 amino acids. CDR3 region: CAISSDRANYGYTF. The CDR3 nucleotides read TGTGCCATCAGCTCGGACAGGGCTAACTATGGCTACACCTTC.

This chain connects TRBV6-1 to TRBJ2-7; D may match TRBD1 or TRBD2 (5 bases each). Trimming shortened V by 4 bases and J by 0 bases, and 19 bases separated the two germline ends. The CDR3 has 17 amino acids. Germline loops: CDR1 MNHNS, CDR2 SASEGT. CDR3 sequence: CASSVEFWGIHSYEQYF. The CDR3 bases are TGTGCCAGCAGTGTAGAGTTTTGGGGGATTCACTCCTACGAGCAGTACTTC.

This clone was detected only a few times. The CDR3 DNA reads as TGTGCCAGCAGCAACCAAGAGACCCAGTACTTC. Translation: CASSNQETQYF. V is TRBV7-9 and J is TRBJ2-5; D gene uncertain. Germline CDR1 and CDR2: SEHNR and FQNEAQ (reference sequence). The CDR3 consists of 11 residues. With 5 bases removed from V and 0 bases from J, the gap between germline ends came to 1 base.

Note on this clone: This may arise from a read error, as a much more abundant clone is one base away. Other nucleotide sequences from this sample produce the same CDR3. The chain has TRBV7-2 and TRBJ2-7; unclear D gene. The CDR3 totals 13 residues. V lost 1 base to trimming and J lost 2 bases, with 6 bases between them. The germline V gene encodes CDR1 SGHTA and CDR2 FQGNSA. The DNA for the CDR3 is TGTGCCAGCAGCTTAGGGAGAGCCTACGAGCAGTACTTC. Translation: CASSLGRAYEQYF.

This clone was counted only a few times. The chain couples TRBV29-1 to TRBJ1-2; a weak D match, TRBD1 (5 bases). CDR3 length equals 14 residues. Looked up from germline, CDR1 is SQVTM and CDR2 is ANQGSEA. V was cut by 7 bases and J by 2 bases, with 17 bases left in between. CDR3 in amino acids: CSAVPTGVNYGYTF. CDR3 coding DNA: TGCAGCGCAGTCCCCACGGGGGTGAACTATGGCTACACCTTC.

This chain links TRBV10-3 with TRBJ1-1; D gene unclear. Trimming took off 5 bases at V and 3 bases at J, with 13 bases between the two ends. The CDR3 runs 14 residues. Germline lookup yields CDR1 ENHRY and CDR2 SYGVKD. CDR3 coding DNA: TGTGCCATCAGTCCGGTGAATAGGGACACTGAAGCTTTCTTT. It specifies CAISPVNRDTEAFF.

V gene TRBV11-3 combines with J gene TRBJ2-7; D unresolved. The V end was cut by 4 bases, the J end by 1 base, with 8 bases between. Germline-derived CDR1 and CDR2 are SGHNT and YENEEA. The CDR3 is made up of 13 amino acids. The CDR3 nucleotides read TGTGCCAGCAGCTCCGGTGGGTCCTACGAGCAGTACTTC. Its protein product is CASSSGGSYEQYF.

Comments on this clone: Within the sample, other DNA sequences also encode this same CDR3. The gene calls are TRBV9 and TRBJ2-5; D not resolved. Germline CDR1 SGDLS, CDR2 YYNGEE. This CDR3 contains 13 residues. V shed 5 bases and J shed 2 bases, with 10 bases lying between them. The CDR3 loop reads CASSSGIQETQYF. CDR3 bases: TGTGCCAGCAGTTCGGGCATACAAGAGACCCAGTACTTC. Combining the CDR3 with reference TRBV9 and TRBJ2-5 gives the whole variable domain DSGVTQTPKHLITATGQRVTLRCSPRSGDLSVYWYQQSLDQGLQFLIQYYNGEERAKGNILERFSAQQFPDLHSELNLSSLELGDSALYFCASSSGIQETQYFGPGTRLLVL.